This T cell receptor beta chain was observed in a study of T cells after posttransplantation cyclophosphamide. General study points: Recipient CMV seropositivity and CMV reactivation strongly tracked TRB clonality. Donor CD8+ memory clones often dominated recipient blood repertoires at later times. Skin or GI-infiltrating T cells shared few TRB sequences with blood.

The naive gate required viable CD3+CD4+ or CD3+CD8+ cells with CCR7+CD45RA+CD45RO-CD95-CD27+CD28+ phenotype. Peripheral blood was collected from the related graft donor on the marrow donation day. With respect to this clone: What it recognizes is unknown.

Profiling relied on immunoSEQ multiplex PCR, and the TCRdb table lists in-frame clones only, not all of them. The sample carries around 9,100 clones, 95% to 98% recorded once. Germline CDR1 reads SQVTM; CDR2 reads ANQGSEA. This CDR3 has 15 residues. V was clipped by 5 bases and J by 6 bases; unmatched bases: 12. The sequence came from a woman in her fifties or sixties in good health, CMV-negative, and a related stem cell transplant donor. Material for sequencing was naive CD4+ T cells sorted from PBMCs. The chain joins TRBV29-1 to TRBJ1-2; 10 bases align to TRBD1. CDR3 nucleotides: TGCAGCGTTTATGCCCGGGGGACAGGGGCTGATGGCTACACCTTC. As protein: CSVYARGTGADGYTF.